These T cell receptor beta chains were read from a single sample in a study of technical replicates of blood from a handful of donors. TCRdb's table, derived via immunoSEQ multiplex PCR, lists solely in-frame clones and lacks some. Of about 88,000 clones in the sample, about nine tenths were seen once. Sequenced material: T cells isolated from PBMCs. These receptors all stem from a human donor in good health. CDR3s include the opening cysteine and the closing phenylalanine or tryptophan. Each record gives: J gene, clone size, D gene, V gene, CDR3 DNA, CDR3 protein. A D gene is named only where the DNA matches it firmly. The size of a clone is reported for some rows only, either as once, few or many, or as a class for expanded clones.

J gene: TRBJ1-3
clone size: -
D gene: -
V gene: TRBV6-5
CDR3 DNA: TGTGCCAGCAGTCGGGGGATGGTCTCTGGAAACACCATATATTTT
CDR3 protein: CASSRGMVSGNTIYF

J gene: TRBJ2-7
clone size: -
D gene: TRBD2
V gene: TRBV28
CDR3 DNA: TGTGCCAGCAGTTCGGTCGGGAGGGCTTACGAGCAGTACTTC
CDR3 protein: CASSSVGRAYEQYF

J gene: TRBJ1-5
clone size: -
D gene: TRBD1
V gene: TRBV6-5
CDR3 DNA: TGTGCCAGCAGTTACGGACAGGGGACTCAGCCCCAGCATTTT
CDR3 protein: CASSYGQGTQPQHF

J gene: TRBJ1-1
clone size: -
D gene: TRBD1
V gene: TRBV6-5
CDR3 DNA: TGTGCCAGCAGTCCCGGGACAGTGGGGACTGAAGCTTTCTTT
CDR3 protein: CASSPGTVGTEAFF

J gene: TRBJ1-3
clone size: -
D gene: TRBD1
V gene: TRBV6-5
CDR3 DNA: TGTGCCAGCAGACAGGGGGCAGGCTCTGGAAACACCATATATTTT
CDR3 protein: CASRQGAGSGNTIYF

J gene: TRBJ2-2
clone size: few
D gene: TRBD1
V gene: TRBV10-1
CDR3 DNA: TGCGCCAGCAGTGGAGGGGACAGGGGGGCGAACACCGGGGAGCTGTTTTTT
CDR3 protein: CASSGGDRGANTGELFF

J gene: TRBJ2-7
clone size: once
D gene: -
V gene: TRBV14
CDR3 DNA: TGTGCCAGCAGCCATCCCGGGTCTGGTACCTACGAGCAGTACTTC
CDR3 protein: CASSHPGSGTYEQYF

J gene: TRBJ1-5
clone size: -
D gene: -
V gene: TRBV7-2
CDR3 DNA: TGTGCCAGCAGCTCGACAGCTTCATTGAGGCCCCAGCATTTT
CDR3 protein: CASSSTASLRPQHF

J gene: TRBJ2-7
clone size: -
D gene: -
V gene: TRBV5-4
CDR3 DNA: TGTGCCAGCAGCTCCCCCCCAGGGGCCTCCTACGAGCAGTACTTC
CDR3 protein: CASSSPPGASYEQYF

J gene: TRBJ2-6
clone size: -
D gene: TRBD1
V gene: TRBV5-1
CDR3 DNA: TGCGCCAGCAGCCGAAGGACAGGCCAGGGTGGGGCCAACGTCCTGACTTTC
CDR3 protein: CASSRRTGQGGANVLTF

J gene: TRBJ1-1
clone size: -
D gene: -
V gene: TRBV6-4
CDR3 DNA: TGTGCCAGCAGTGACTATTACGGGAACACTGAAGCTTTCTTT
CDR3 protein: CASSDYYGNTEAFF

J gene: TRBJ2-5
clone size: -
D gene: -
V gene: TRBV5-1
CDR3 DNA: TGCGCCAGCAGCTTGGCGCGGCCGGGGGAGACCCAGTACTTC
CDR3 protein: CASSLARPGETQYF

J gene: TRBJ2-1
clone size: -
D gene: TRBD2
V gene: TRBV11-2
CDR3 DNA: TGTGCCAGCACCCTTAGCGGGAGTCGGTCGGATGAGCAGTTCTTC
CDR3 protein: CASTLSGSRSDEQFF

J gene: TRBJ2-1
clone size: -
D gene: -
V gene: TRBV13
CDR3 DNA: TGTGCCAGCAGCTTAAGGAGCGACTACAATGAGCAGTTCTTC
CDR3 protein: CASSLRSDYNEQFF

J gene: TRBJ2-1
clone size: -
D gene: TRBD2
V gene: TRBV13
CDR3 DNA: TGTGCCAGCAGCCCGTCTTATATAGGGACTATTGATGGCTCTTACAATGAGCAGTTCTTC
CDR3 protein: CASSPSYIGTIDGSYNEQFF

J gene: TRBJ1-2
clone size: -
D gene: TRBD1
V gene: TRBV11-1
CDR3 DNA: TGTGCCAGCAGCCCAGGGACAGAACTTTGGTATGGCTACACCTTC
CDR3 protein: CASSPGTELWYGYTF

J gene: TRBJ1-2
clone size: -
D gene: -
V gene: TRBV4-2
CDR3 DNA: TGTGCCAGCAGCCAAGATTTGAACCGGGGGGGATCGGCGTATGGCTACACCTTC
CDR3 protein: CASSQDLNRGGSAYGYTF

J gene: TRBJ1-1
clone size: -
D gene: -
V gene: TRBV5-1
CDR3 DNA: TGCGCCAGCAGCCTAAGCGGGGGGGTTTACACTGAAGCTTTCTTT
CDR3 protein: CASSLSGGVYTEAFF

J gene: TRBJ1-2
clone size: -
D gene: -
V gene: TRBV19
CDR3 DNA: TGTGCCAGCAGGGGAAGTTACTATGGCTACACCTTC
CDR3 protein: CASRGSYYGYTF

J gene: TRBJ1-2
clone size: -
D gene: TRBD1
V gene: TRBV19
CDR3 DNA: TGTGCCAGTACTACAGGGGCTCGTGGCTACACCTTC
CDR3 protein: CASTTGARGYTF

J gene: TRBJ2-1
clone size: -
D gene: TRBD2
V gene: TRBV19
CDR3 DNA: TGTGCCGCATCAGCGGGGGGTATCAACAATGAGCAGTTCTTC
CDR3 protein: CAASAGGINNEQFF

J gene: TRBJ2-5
clone size: -
D gene: TRBD2
V gene: TRBV7-2
CDR3 DNA: TGTGCCAGCAGCCCGACTAGCGGCCAAGAGACCCAGTACTTC
CDR3 protein: CASSPTSGQETQYF

J gene: TRBJ1-1
clone size: -
D gene: -
V gene: TRBV6-1
CDR3 DNA: TGTGCCAGCAGTTGGGAGGGACGGAACACTGAAGCTTTCTTT
CDR3 protein: CASSWEGRNTEAFF

J gene: TRBJ2-1
clone size: once
D gene: TRBD1
V gene: TRBV5-1
CDR3 DNA: TGCGCCAGCAGCGATACACTCCGGGGACAGGGTCACGATGAGCAGTTCTTC
CDR3 protein: CASSDTLRGQGHDEQFF

J gene: TRBJ2-2
clone size: -
D gene: -
V gene: TRBV27
CDR3 DNA: TGTGCCAGCAGTTCGGAGGCGATGAACACCGGGGAGCTGTTTTTT
CDR3 protein: CASSSEAMNTGELFF

J gene: TRBJ2-7
clone size: -
D gene: TRBD1
V gene: TRBV10-3
CDR3 DNA: TGTGCCATCAAGGACAGGGGGCGAGTCTACGAGCAGTACTTC
CDR3 protein: CAIKDRGRVYEQYF

J gene: TRBJ2-1
clone size: -
D gene: -
V gene: TRBV5-1
CDR3 DNA: TGCGCCAGCAGCTTGACCCAAGCAACGAGGGTCTCATACAATGAGCAGTTCTTC
CDR3 protein: CASSLTQATRVSYNEQFF